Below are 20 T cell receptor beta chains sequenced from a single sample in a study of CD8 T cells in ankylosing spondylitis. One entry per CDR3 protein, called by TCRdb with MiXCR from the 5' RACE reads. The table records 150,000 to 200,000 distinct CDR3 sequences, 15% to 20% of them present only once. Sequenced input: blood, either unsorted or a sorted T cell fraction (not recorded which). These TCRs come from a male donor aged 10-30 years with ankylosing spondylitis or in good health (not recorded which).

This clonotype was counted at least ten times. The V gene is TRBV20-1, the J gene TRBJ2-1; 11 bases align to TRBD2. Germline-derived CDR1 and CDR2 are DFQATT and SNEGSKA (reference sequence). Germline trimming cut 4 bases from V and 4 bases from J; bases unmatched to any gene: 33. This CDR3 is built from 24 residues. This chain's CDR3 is CSATYGAATPGHNGLAGLYNEQFF. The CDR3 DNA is TGCAGTGCTACGTACGGCGCCGCGACTCCCGGACACAACGGACTAGCGGGCTTATACAATGAGCAGTTCTTC.

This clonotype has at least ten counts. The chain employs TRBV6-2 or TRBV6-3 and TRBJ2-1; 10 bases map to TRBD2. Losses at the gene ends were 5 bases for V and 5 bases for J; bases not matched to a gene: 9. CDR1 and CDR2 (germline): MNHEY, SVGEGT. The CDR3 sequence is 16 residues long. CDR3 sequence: CASSQSGTSVHNEQFF. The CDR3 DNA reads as TGTGCCAGCAGTCAATCCGGGACTAGCGTTCACAATGAGCAGTTCTTC.

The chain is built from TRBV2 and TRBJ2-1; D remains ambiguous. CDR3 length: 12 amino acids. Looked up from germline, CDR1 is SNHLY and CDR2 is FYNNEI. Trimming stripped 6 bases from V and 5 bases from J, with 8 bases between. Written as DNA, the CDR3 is TGTGCCAGCAGGGGTCCCAACAATGAGCAGTTCTTC. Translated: CASRGPNNEQFF.

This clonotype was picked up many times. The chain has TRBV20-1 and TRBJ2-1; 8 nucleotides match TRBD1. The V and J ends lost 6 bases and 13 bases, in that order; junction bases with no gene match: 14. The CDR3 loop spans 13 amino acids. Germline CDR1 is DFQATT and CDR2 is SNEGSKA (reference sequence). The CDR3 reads CSAIWTGNSKQFF. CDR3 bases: TGCAGTGCCATCTGGACAGGGAACAGTAAACAGTTCTTC.

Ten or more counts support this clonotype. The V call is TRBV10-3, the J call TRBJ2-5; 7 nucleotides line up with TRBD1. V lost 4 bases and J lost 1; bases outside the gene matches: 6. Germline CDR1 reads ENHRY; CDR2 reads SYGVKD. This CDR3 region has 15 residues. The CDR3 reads CAISAGQILQETQYF. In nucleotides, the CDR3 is TGTGCCATCAGTGCGGGACAGATACTCCAAGAGACCCAGTACTTC.

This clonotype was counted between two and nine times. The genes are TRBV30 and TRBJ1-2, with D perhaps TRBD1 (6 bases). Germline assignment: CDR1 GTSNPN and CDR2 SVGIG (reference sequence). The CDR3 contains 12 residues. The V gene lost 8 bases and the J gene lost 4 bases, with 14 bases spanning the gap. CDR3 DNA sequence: TGTGCCAACAGGGAATCAGCCTATGGCTACACCTTC. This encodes CANRESAYGYTF.

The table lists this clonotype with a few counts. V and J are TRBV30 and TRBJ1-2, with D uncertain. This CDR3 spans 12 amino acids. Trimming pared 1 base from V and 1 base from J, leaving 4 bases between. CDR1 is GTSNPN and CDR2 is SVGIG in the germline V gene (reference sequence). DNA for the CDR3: TGTGCCTGGAGTGCCCGTAACTATGGCTACACCTTC. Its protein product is CAWSARNYGYTF.

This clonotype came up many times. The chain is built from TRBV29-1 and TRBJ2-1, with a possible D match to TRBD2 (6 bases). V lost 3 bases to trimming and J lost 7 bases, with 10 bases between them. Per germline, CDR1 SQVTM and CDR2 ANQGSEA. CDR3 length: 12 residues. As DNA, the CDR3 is TGCAGCGTTGACGGGCTAGCGAATGAGCAGTTCTTC. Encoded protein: CSVDGLANEQFF.

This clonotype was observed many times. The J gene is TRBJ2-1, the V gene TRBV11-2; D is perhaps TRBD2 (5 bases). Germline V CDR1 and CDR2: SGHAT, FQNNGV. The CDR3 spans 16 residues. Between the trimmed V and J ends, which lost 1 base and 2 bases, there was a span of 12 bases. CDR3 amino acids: CASSLVSSETYNEQFF. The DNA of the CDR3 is TGTGCCAGCAGCTTAGTTAGTAGCGAGACCTACAATGAGCAGTTCTTC.

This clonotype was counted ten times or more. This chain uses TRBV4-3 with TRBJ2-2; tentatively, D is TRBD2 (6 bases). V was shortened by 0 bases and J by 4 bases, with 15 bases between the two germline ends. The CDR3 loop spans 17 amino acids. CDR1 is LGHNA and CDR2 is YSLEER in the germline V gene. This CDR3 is CASSQDRSSVTTGELFF. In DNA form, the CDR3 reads TGCGCCAGCAGCCAAGATCGATCTAGCGTAACCACCGGGGAGCTGTTTTTT.

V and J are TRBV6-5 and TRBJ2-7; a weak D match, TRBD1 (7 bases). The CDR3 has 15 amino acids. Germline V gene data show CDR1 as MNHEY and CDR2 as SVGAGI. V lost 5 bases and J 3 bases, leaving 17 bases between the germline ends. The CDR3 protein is CASSLRRGQYYEQYF. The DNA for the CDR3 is TGTGCCAGCAGTCTTCGGCGGGGACAGTACTACGAGCAGTACTTC.

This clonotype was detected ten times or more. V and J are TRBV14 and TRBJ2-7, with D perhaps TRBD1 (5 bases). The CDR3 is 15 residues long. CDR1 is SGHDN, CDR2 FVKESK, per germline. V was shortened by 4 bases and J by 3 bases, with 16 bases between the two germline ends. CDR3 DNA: TGTGCCAGCAGCCCCTTCCCGGACGGACACTACGAGCAGTACTTC. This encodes CASSPFPDGHYEQYF.

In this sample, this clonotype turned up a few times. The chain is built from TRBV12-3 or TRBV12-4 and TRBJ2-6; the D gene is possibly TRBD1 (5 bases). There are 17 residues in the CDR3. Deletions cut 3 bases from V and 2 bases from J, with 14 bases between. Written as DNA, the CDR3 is TGTGCCAGCAGTTTTAAAGGGGTAACTACTGGGGCCAACGTCCTGACTTTC. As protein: CASSFKGVTTGANVLTF.

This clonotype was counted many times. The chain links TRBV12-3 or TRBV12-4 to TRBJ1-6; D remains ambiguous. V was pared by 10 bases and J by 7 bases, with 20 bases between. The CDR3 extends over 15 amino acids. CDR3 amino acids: CANPTDGAPNSPLHF. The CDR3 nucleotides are TGTGCCAACCCGACTGATGGCGCCCCCAATTCACCCCTCCACTTT.

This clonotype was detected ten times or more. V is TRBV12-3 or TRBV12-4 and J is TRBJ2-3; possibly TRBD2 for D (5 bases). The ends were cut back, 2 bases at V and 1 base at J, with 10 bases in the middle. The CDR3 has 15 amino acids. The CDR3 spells CASSLISAGTDTQYF. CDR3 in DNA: TGTGCCAGCAGTTTAATTAGCGCAGGCACAGATACGCAGTATTTT.

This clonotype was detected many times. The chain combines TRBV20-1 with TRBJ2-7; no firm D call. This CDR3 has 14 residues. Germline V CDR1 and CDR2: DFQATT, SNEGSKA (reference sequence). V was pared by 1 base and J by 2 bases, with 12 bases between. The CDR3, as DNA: TGCAGTGCTAGAGCCCCTAAAGTACCCTACGAGCAGTACTTC. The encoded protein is CSARAPKVPYEQYF.

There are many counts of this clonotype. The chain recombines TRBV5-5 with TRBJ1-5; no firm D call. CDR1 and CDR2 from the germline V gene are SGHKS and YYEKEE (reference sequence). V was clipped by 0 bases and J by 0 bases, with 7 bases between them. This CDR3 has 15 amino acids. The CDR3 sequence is CASSLVADSNQPQHF. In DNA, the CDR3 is TGTGCCAGCAGCTTGGTGGCGGATAGCAATCAGCCCCAGCATTTT.

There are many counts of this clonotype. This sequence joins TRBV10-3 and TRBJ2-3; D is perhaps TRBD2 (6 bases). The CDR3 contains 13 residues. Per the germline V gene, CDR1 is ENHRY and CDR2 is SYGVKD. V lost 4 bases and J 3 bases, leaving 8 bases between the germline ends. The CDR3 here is CAISGGTTDTQYF. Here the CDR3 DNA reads TGTGCCATCAGTGGCGGGACTACAGATACGCAGTATTTT.

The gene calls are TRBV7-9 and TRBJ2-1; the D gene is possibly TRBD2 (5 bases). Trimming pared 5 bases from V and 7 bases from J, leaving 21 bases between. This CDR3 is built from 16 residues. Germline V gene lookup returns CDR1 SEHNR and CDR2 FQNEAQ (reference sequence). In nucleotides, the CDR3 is TGTGCCAGCAGCCCGTATATGCCGATTTCGGGGAATGAGCAGTTCTTC. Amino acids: CASSPYMPISGNEQFF. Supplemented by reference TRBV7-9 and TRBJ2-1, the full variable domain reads DTGVSQNPRHKITKRGQNVTFRCDPISEHNRLYWYRQTLGQGPEFLTYFQNEAQLEKSRLLSDRFSAERPKGSFSTLEIQRTEQGDSAMYLCASSPYMPISGNEQFFGPGTRLTVL.

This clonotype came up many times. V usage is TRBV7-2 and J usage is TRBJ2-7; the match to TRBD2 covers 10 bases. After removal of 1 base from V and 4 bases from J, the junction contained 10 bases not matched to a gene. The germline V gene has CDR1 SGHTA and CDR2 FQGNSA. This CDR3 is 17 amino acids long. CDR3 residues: CASSLGPPGLATYEQYF. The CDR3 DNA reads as TGTGCCAGCAGCTTAGGGCCGCCGGGACTAGCGACTTACGAGCAGTACTTC.